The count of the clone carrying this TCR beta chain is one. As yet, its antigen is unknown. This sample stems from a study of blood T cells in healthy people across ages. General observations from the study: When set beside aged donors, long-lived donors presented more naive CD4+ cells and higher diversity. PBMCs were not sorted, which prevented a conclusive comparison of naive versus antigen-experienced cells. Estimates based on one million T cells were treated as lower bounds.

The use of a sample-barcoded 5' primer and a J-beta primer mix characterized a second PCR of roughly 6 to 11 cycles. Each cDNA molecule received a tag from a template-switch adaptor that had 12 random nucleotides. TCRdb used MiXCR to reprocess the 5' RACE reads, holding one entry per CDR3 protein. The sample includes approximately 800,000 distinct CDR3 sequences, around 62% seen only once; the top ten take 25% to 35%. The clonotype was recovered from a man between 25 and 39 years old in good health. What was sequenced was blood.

This CDR3 reads CAIRPKGQESGGTQYF. CDR3 DNA: TGTGCCATCAGGCCAAAGGGACAGGAGTCCGGGGGGACCCAGTACTTC. This chain links TRBV10-3 with TRBJ2-5; 8 bases map to TRBD1. Per the germline V gene, CDR1 is ENHRY and CDR2 is SYGVKD. The CDR3 loop spans 16 amino acids. V trimming: 6 bases; J trimming: 7 bases; junction bases outside the gene matches: 16.